Below, 9 T cell receptor beta chains from the same sample are listed, as sequenced in a study of siplizumab effects on memory and regulatory T cells. Cells from the mixed lymphocyte reaction were cocultured for over five days at 37°C. These receptors lack a known antigen. Clones were read by immunoSEQ multiplex PCR, and TCRdb kept only the in-frame ones, dropping some. The sample lists 9,500 or so clones, around 40% occurring once. Sequencing input: CFSE-low (dividing) CD8+ T cells sorted from an allogeneic mixed lymphocyte reaction. Receptor source: a human donor in good health; the cells came from an allogeneic mixed lymphocyte reaction.

In this sample, this clone turned up a few times. This chain uses TRBV19 with TRBJ2-7, with 9 positions matching TRBD1. CDR1 and CDR2 (germline): LNHDA, SQIVND (reference sequence). V was pared by 6 bases and J by 1 base, with 4 bases of the junction left unmatched. The CDR3 length is 14 residues. The CDR3 spells CASRGQGTSYEQYF. Written as DNA, the CDR3 is TGTGCCAGTAGGGGACAGGGTACATCCTACGAGCAGTACTTC.

By its share, this clone is medium-sized. The gene calls are TRBV6-5 and TRBJ2-7; TRBD2 agrees at 7 bases. The CDR3 runs 15 residues. Trimming at V came to 2 bases and at J to 0 bases, leaving 4 bases not matched to a gene. CDR1 MNHEY and CDR2 SVGAGI come from the germline V gene. CDR3 nucleotides: TGTGCCAGCAGTTACGTTAGCGGGTTCTCCTACGAGCAGTACTTC. It is translated as CASSYVSGFSYEQYF.

This clone is termed medium-sized. V and J are TRBV7-8 and TRBJ2-7; D not certain. Trimming cost V 4 bases and J 1 base, with 5 bases left between them. Germline CDR1 is SGHVS and CDR2 is FQNEAQ. The CDR3 loop spans 12 amino acids. The DNA of the CDR3 is TGTGCCAGCAGCTGGACGTCCTACGAGCAGTACTTC. Its protein product is CASSWTSYEQYF. Full variable domain (rest looked up from reference TRBV7-8 and TRBJ2-7): GAGVSQSPRYKVAKRGQDVALRCDPISGHVSLFWYQQALGQGPEFLTYFQNEAQLDKSGLPSDRFFAERPEGSVSTLKIQRTQQEDSAVYLCASSWTSYEQYFGPGTRLTVT.

The chain links TRBV30 to TRBJ2-7, with TRBD1 matching over 9 bases. CDR1 and CDR2 (germline): GTSNPN, SVGIG (reference sequence). J was trimmed by 1 base and V by 8 bases; bases with no gene match: 12. CDR3 length: 15 amino acids. The CDR3 is CAGDIRDRASYEQYF. In DNA, the CDR3 is TGTGCCGGAGATATAAGGGACAGGGCGTCCTACGAGCAGTACTTC.

This clone was found once. This sequence joins TRBV28 and TRBJ1-2; 9 nucleotides agree with TRBD1. This CDR3 region has 14 residues. V dropped 1 base and J dropped 8; count of bases not matched to a gene: 5. The germline V gene encodes CDR1 MDHEN and CDR2 SYDVKM. The CDR3 region is CASSLSGTGQGYTF. The CDR3, as DNA: TGTGCCAGCAGTTTATCCGGGACAGGGCAGGGCTACACCTTC.

As to this clone: With a far larger clone one base away, a read error is the likely cause. The sample holds other DNA sequences that translate to the same CDR3. The CDR3 reads CASSQERGLAGGEQYF. The CDR3 nucleotides are TGCGCCAGCAGCCAAGAGCGGGGACTAGCAGGTGGGGAGCAGTACTTC. The rearrangement uses TRBV4-1 and TRBJ2-7, with TRBD2 identical over 9 bases. Losses at the gene ends were 0 bases for V and 7 bases for J; bases not matched to a gene: 10. The CDR3 is 16 residues long. Germline loops: CDR1 MGHRA, CDR2 YSYEKL.

This clone is categorized as medium-sized. J is TRBJ1-2 and V is TRBV7-9; D is uncertain. This CDR3 is 13 amino acids long. From germline, CDR1 is SEHNR and CDR2 FQNEAQ (reference sequence). The ends were cut back, 5 bases at V and 5 bases at J, with 12 bases in the middle. CDR3 region: CASSLGVEYGYTF. In DNA form, the CDR3 reads TGTGCCAGCAGCCTAGGTGTGGAGTATGGCTACACCTTC.

This clone was picked up many times. This chain connects TRBV6-5 to TRBJ1-5; D remains unclear. Trimming took 3 bases from V and 0 from J, leaving 9 bases between them. From germline, CDR1 is MNHEY and CDR2 SVGAGI. The CDR3 has 15 residues. Here the CDR3 reads CASSYVAGSNQPQHF. The DNA for the CDR3 is TGTGCCAGCAGTTATGTCGCGGGTAGCAATCAGCCCCAGCATTTT.

This chain joins TRBV9 and TRBJ2-1; the match to TRBD2 covers 9 bases. Germline V gene lookup returns CDR1 SGDLS and CDR2 YYNGEE. The CDR3 has 15 amino acids. V trimming: 0 bases; J trimming: 7 bases; junction bases outside the gene matches: 5. The CDR3 bases are TGTGCCAGCAGCGTAGGCGGGGGGGCTCGTAATGAGCAGTTCTTC. Its translation is CASSVGGGARNEQFF.